This TCR beta chain appears in the sequencing data of a study of vaccination effects on CD4 cells after COVID-19. Study findings and constraints: Only 1 of 255 vaccine-induced clones from healthy vaccinees cross-reacted with common cold coronaviruses.

The V end was cut by 5 bases, the J end by 7 bases, with 13 bases between. This CDR3 has 13 amino acids. Germline loops: CDR1 KGHDR, CDR2 SFDVKD. ViraFEST assay sequencing came after antigen-specific CD4+ T cells were expanded with viral peptide pools. Subsequent to 10 days of culture, CD4+ T cells were isolated. Among the vaccine recipients, none had a prior SARS-CoV-2 infection, and nucleocapsid antibodies were negative. It was on days 3 and 7 that half the medium was replaced with IL-2 medium. Concerning this clone itself: Its antigen is undetermined.

Sequencing was performed with immunoSEQ multiplex PCR; in TCRdb, only in-frame clones are kept and a portion is missing. The repertoire consists of 41,000 or so clones, with roughly 76% occurring once and the leading ten covering approximately 30%. The chain is built from TRBV24-1 and TRBJ2-5; perhaps D is TRBD1 or TRBD2 (6 bases each). This receptor was taken from a human donor who received a COVID-19 vaccine. This specimen consisted of CD4+ T cells from PBMCs cultured with HCoV-OC43 spike peptides, obtained before COVID-19 vaccination. Subset indicated: HCoV-OC43 spike overlapping peptide pool stimulation. The CDR3 is CATSVSGGMTQYF. For the CDR3, the DNA is TGTGCCACCAGTGTCTCCGGGGGCATGACCCAGTACTTC.